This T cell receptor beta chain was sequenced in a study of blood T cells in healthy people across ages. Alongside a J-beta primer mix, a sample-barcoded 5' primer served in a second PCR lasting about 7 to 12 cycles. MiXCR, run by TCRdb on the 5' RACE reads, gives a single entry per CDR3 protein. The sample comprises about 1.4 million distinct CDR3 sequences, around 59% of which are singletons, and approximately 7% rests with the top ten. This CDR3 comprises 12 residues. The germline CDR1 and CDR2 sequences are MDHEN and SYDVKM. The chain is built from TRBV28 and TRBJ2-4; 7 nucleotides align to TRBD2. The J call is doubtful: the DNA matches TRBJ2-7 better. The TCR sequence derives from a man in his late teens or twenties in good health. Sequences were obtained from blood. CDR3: CASRTSRGEQYF. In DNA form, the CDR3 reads TGTGCCAGCAGGACTAGCCGTGGCGAGCAGTACTTC.